The 19 T cell receptor beta chains presented below share a single source sample, sequenced in a study of persistence of HIV-infected CD4 T cells. No cognate antigen is known for these TCRs. Cells were stimulated nonspecifically with anti-CD3/anti-CD28 magnetic beads. Sorting of responding CD4+ T cells relied on upregulated CD40 ligand together with CD69. Sequencing used immunoSEQ version 4 in survey mode. Produced via immunoSEQ multiplex PCR; TCRdb's table is partial and in-frame only. The table includes 37,000 or so clones, roughly 87% detected once. Material: CD4+ T cells sorted from PBMCs after approximately 19-hour stimulation, obtained from a patient who received antiretroviral therapy. The source is an adult man with HIV who was CMV-seropositive.

In its sample, this clone was seen a few times. The V and J genes are TRBV5-1 and TRBJ1-5; 10 bases line up with TRBD1. CDR1 and CDR2 from the germline V gene are SGHRS and YFSETQ. After removal of 4 bases from V and 5 bases from J, the junction contained 6 bases not matched to a gene. There are 15 residues in the CDR3. The CDR3 DNA reads TGCGCCAGCAGCCTGACAGGGGGCGGACATCAGCCCCAGCATTTT. The encoded protein is CASSLTGGGHQPQHF.

The genes are TRBV3-1 (or the pseudogene TRBV3-2) and TRBJ2-1, with D perhaps matching TRBD2 (5 bases). The ends were cut back, 8 bases at V and 6 bases at J, with 8 bases in the middle. Germline lookup yields CDR1 LGHDT and CDR2 YNNKEL (reference sequence). This CDR3 is built from 11 residues. CDR3 residues: CASERANEQFF. In nucleotides, the CDR3 is TGTGCCAGCGAGAGGGCCAATGAGCAGTTCTTC.

The genes are TRBV18 and TRBJ2-6; 7 bases map to TRBD1. The CDR3 runs to 17 residues. J gave up 1 base and V 2 bases, and 5 bases lay outside the gene matches. Germline V gives CDR1 KGHSH, CDR2 LQKENI. In DNA form, the CDR3 reads TGTGCCAGCTCACCATTCCCGGGACAGTCTGGGGCCAACGTCCTGACTTTC. It translates to CASSPFPGQSGANVLTF.

The J gene is TRBJ2-5, the V gene TRBV5-6; D ambiguous. Trimming shortened V by 0 bases and J by 2 bases, and 11 bases separated the two germline ends. The V gene's germline CDR1 is SGHDT and CDR2 YYEEEE. The CDR3 spans 15 residues. CDR3 sequence: CASSLVSVGQETQYF. CDR3 DNA sequence: TGTGCCAGCAGCTTGGTTTCGGTAGGGCAAGAGACCCAGTACTTC.

J is TRBJ2-7 and V is TRBV5-1; unclear D gene. V lost 0 bases and J 1 base, leaving 5 bases between the germline ends. The CDR3 covers 13 residues. Germline-derived CDR1 and CDR2 are SGHRS and YFSETQ. DNA for the CDR3: TGCGCCAGCAGCTTGGACAGATCCTACGAGCAGTACTTC. It translates to CASSLDRSYEQYF.

This rearrangement joins TRBV12-3 or TRBV12-4 to TRBJ1-2, with unresolved D. V lost 3 bases and J 2 bases, leaving 7 bases between the germline ends. CDR3 length equals 13 residues. The chain's CDR3 is CASSFGSNYGYTF. The CDR3 nucleotides are TGTGCCAGCAGTTTCGGAAGCAACTATGGCTACACCTTC.

The V and J genes are TRBV5-1 and TRBJ1-4, with D perhaps TRBD1 (6 bases). The CDR3 covers 14 residues. The germline gives CDR1 SGHRS, CDR2 YFSETQ. Trimming took off 0 bases at V and 8 bases at J, with 11 bases between the two ends. In DNA form, the CDR3 reads TGCGCCAGCAGCTTGGACAGGGTTGGAGAAAAACTGTTTTTT. Amino acids: CASSLDRVGEKLFF.

The rearrangement joins TRBV9 to TRBJ2-3; 14 positions match TRBD2. The CDR3 runs to 19 residues. The V gene end was trimmed by 3 bases and the J gene end by 2 bases; junction bases not matched to a gene: 11. Germline V gene lookup returns CDR1 SGDLS and CDR2 YYNGEE. CDR3 amino acids: CASSATTRTSGGITDTQYF. The CDR3 nucleotides read TGTGCCAGCAGCGCAACCACCCGGACTAGCGGGGGGATCACAGATACGCAGTATTTT.

J is TRBJ2-1 and V is TRBV5-1, with D possibly being TRBD1 (6 bases). V was pared by 4 bases and J by 5 bases, with 10 bases between. Germline loops: CDR1 SGHRS, CDR2 YFSETQ. The CDR3 is 13 amino acids. CDR3 bases: TGCGCCAGCAGCAGAACAGGGAACAATGAGCAGTTCTTC. Amino acid sequence: CASSRTGNNEQFF.

The V and J genes are TRBV6-1 and TRBJ2-2; 9 nucleotides line up with TRBD1. The CDR3 sequence is 18 residues long. The V and J ends lost 4 bases and 5 bases, in that order; junction bases with no gene match: 14. In germline, CDR1 is MNHNS, CDR2 SASEGT. CDR3 protein: CASSAGTGYGLRTGELFF. CDR3 bases: TGTGCCAGCAGTGCCGGGACAGGGTACGGATTGAGAACCGGGGAGCTGTTTTTT.

The chain couples TRBV6-5 to TRBJ1-4; the D gene is possibly TRBD1 (5 bases). Looked up from germline, CDR1 is MNHEY and CDR2 is SVGAGI. The CDR3 is 13 residues long. The germline V and J ends were trimmed by 5 bases and 5 bases, with 9 bases remaining between them. CDR3 DNA sequence: TGTGCCAGCAGTAGGGACCACAATGAAAAACTGTTTTTT. Its protein is CASSRDHNEKLFF.

This chain connects TRBV11-2 to TRBJ2-3; 8 nucleotides line up with TRBD2. Germline trimming cut 1 base from V and 2 bases from J; bases unmatched to any gene: 14. The germline gives CDR1 SGHAT, CDR2 FQNNGV. This CDR3 is 19 amino acids long. The CDR3 DNA reads as TGTGCCAGCAGCTTAGCGGTGTGGGCCAGCGGGGGTATCACAGATACGCAGTATTTT. Protein sequence: CASSLAVWASGGITDTQYF.

The chain has TRBV6-6 and TRBJ2-3; 8 nucleotides line up with TRBD2. The CDR3 contains 14 residues. V lost 5 bases, J lost 6 bases, and 7 bases stayed unmatched. Germline V lookup: CDR1 MNHNY, CDR2 SVGAGI (reference sequence). CDR3 DNA sequence: TGTGCCAGCAGTCTAAGCGGGAGATGGGATACGCAGTATTTT. This encodes CASSLSGRWDTQYF.

This rearrangement joins TRBV4-2 to TRBJ2-7; 11 positions agree with TRBD2. Trimming cost V 2 bases and J 0 bases; bases outside gene matches: 6. The CDR3 has 17 amino acids. Germline assignment: CDR1 LGHNA and CDR2 YNFKEQ. The CDR3 sequence: CASSQPKGLAGSYEQYF. DNA for the CDR3: TGTGCCAGCAGCCAACCGAAAGGACTAGCGGGCTCCTACGAGCAGTACTTC.

The chain links TRBV20-1 to TRBJ1-1; 9 bases map to TRBD1. CDR1 is DFQATT, CDR2 SNEGSKA, per germline (reference sequence). V was pared by 3 bases and J by 4 bases, with 6 bases of the junction left unmatched. The CDR3 has 14 amino acids. In nucleotides, the CDR3 is TGCAGTGCTAGTTGGGACAGGGCCCGCACTGAAGCTTTCTTT. Amino acid sequence: CSASWDRARTEAFF.

The chain is built from TRBV3-1 (or the pseudogene TRBV3-2) and TRBJ1-1, with 10 bases identical to TRBD1. This CDR3 has 15 residues. Germline loops: CDR1 LGHDT, CDR2 YNNKEL (reference sequence). The trim removed 4 bases at V and 8 bases at J, leaving 10 bases unmatched. The CDR3 bases are TGTGCCAGCAGCCGATCCGGACAGGGGGTTCAAGAAGCTTTCTTT. This gives the protein CASSRSGQGVQEAFF.

The rearrangement uses TRBV15 and TRBJ2-4; TRBD1 matches 8 bases. The V gene end was trimmed by 5 bases and the J gene end by 0 bases; junction bases not matched to a gene: 9. Germline loops: CDR1 LNHNV, CDR2 YYDKDF (reference sequence). The length of the CDR3 is 17 residues. DNA of the CDR3: TGTGCCACCAGCCCCGAAGGGACAGGCTTAGCCAAAAACATTCAGTACTTC. This codes for CATSPEGTGLAKNIQYF.

The chain links TRBV5-4 to TRBJ2-3; no firm D call. The CDR3 is 15 residues long. The germline CDR1 and CDR2 sequences are SGHNT and YYREEE (reference sequence). The V end was cut by 0 bases, the J end by 5 bases, with 13 bases between. The CDR3 is CASSLDVSAGDTQYF. In DNA form, the CDR3 reads TGTGCCAGCAGCTTGGACGTCAGTGCTGGAGATACGCAGTATTTT.

This clone was observed a single time. The rearrangement joins TRBV4-1 to TRBJ2-3; 9 bases map to TRBD2. The germline CDR1 and CDR2 sequences are MGHRA and YSYEKL. The CDR3 sequence is 16 residues long. V lost 4 bases to trimming and J lost 4 bases; unmatched junction nucleotides: 9. CDR3 region: CASSPLAGVGPDTQYF. CDR3 DNA sequence: TGCGCCAGCAGCCCCTTAGCGGGAGTAGGGCCAGATACGCAGTATTTT.